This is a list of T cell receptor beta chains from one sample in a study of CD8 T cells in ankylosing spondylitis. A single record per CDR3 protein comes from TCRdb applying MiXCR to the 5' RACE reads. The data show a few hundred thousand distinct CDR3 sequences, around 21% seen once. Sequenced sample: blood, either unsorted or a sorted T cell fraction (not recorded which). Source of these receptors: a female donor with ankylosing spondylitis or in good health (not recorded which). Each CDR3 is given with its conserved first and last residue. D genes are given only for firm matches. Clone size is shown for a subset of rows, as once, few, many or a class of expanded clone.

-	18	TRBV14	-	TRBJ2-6	TGTGCCAGCACCTCTCGACAGGCTACAAGCTCTGGGGCCAACGTCCTGACTTTC	CASTSRQATSSGANVLTF
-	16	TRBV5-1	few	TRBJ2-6	TGCGCCAGCAGCTTGGCCTCGCACTCTGGGGCCAACGTCCTGACTTTC	CASSLASHSGANVLTF
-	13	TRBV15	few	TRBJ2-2	TGTGCCACCAGCCGTTGGAACACCGGGGAGCTGTTTTTT	CATSRWNTGELFF
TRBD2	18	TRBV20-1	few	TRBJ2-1	TGCAGTGCTAGAAGGCCGGGACTAGCGGGGCCCCTGGTTGAGGAGCAGTTCTTC	CSARRPGLAGPLVEEQFF
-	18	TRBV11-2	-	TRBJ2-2	TGTGCCAGCACCCTGGACAGATACGATACAAAGGGTACCGGGGAGCTGTTTTTT	CASTLDRYDTKGTGELFF
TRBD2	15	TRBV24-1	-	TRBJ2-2	TGTGCCACCAGTCTAACGGGAGGACGGACCGGGGAGCTGTTTTTT	CATSLTGGRTGELFF
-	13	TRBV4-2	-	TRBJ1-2	TGTGCCAGCAGCCAGGACAGTAACTATGGCTACACCTTC	CASSQDSNYGYTF
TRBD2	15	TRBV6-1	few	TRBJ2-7	TGTGCCAGCAGGGGTGGACTAGCGGGACTTGGCGAGCAGTACTTC	CASRGGLAGLGEQYF
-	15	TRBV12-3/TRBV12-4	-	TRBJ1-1	TGTGCCAGCAGTTTAGATGGGGAGGCCGCTATGGAAGCTTTCTTT	CASSLDGEAAMEAFF
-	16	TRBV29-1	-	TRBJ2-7	TGCAGCGTTGATAGCGTCGGCGCTCCTTTTACCTACGAGCAGTACTTC	CSVDSVGAPFTYEQYF
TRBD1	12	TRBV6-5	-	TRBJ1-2	TGTGCCAGCACCGAGACAGGGCGCGGCTACACCTTC	CASTETGRGYTF
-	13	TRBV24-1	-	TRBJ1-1	TGTGCCACCGGATGGACAGCGAACACTGAAGCTTTCTTT	CATGWTANTEAFF
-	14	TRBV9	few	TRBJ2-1	TGTGCCAGCAGCGTAGGGGCAGGGGTCGGTGAGCAGTTCTTC	CASSVGAGVGEQFF
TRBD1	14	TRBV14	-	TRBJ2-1	TGTGCCAGCAGCCAAGGACAGGGGGCCGATGAGCAGTTCTTC	CASSQGQGADEQFF
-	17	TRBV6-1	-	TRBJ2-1	TGTGCCAGCAGCCAACCTATTGGGCAGGGACCCAACAATGAGCAGTTCTTC	CASSQPIGQGPNNEQFF
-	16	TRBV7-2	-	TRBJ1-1	TGTGCCAGCAGCTTAGTAATGGGGGCTGAGGGCACTGAAGCTTTCTTT	CASSLVMGAEGTEAFF
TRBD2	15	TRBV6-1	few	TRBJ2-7	TGTGCCAGCAGTGGGTTAGCGGGAGGGCCAGGCGAGCAGTACTTC	CASSGLAGGPGEQYF
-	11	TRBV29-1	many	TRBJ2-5	TGCAGCGTTGAACTTGGAGAGACCCAGTACTTC	CSVELGETQYF
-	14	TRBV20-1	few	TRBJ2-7	TGCAGTGCTAGAGATCAGGGGTTGACCTACGAGCAGTACTTC	CSARDQGLTYEQYF
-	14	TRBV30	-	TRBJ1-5	TGTGCCTGGAGTAGAGGAGGGAGGGATCAGCCCCAGCATTTT	CAWSRGGRDQPQHF
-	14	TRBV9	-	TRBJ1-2	TGTGCCAGCAGCCTGGAGGGGGGCAGATATGGCTACACCTTC	CASSLEGGRYGYTF
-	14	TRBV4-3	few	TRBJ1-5	TGCGCCAGCAGCGCAAGTCATAGCAATCAGCCCCAGCATTTT	CASSASHSNQPQHF
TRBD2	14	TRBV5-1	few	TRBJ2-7	TGCGCCAGCAGCTCTGGACTAGCGAGCTACGAGCAGTACTTC	CASSSGLASYEQYF
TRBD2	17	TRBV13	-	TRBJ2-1	TGTGCCAGCAGCCCGACTAGCGGGAGGGCCGATGGCAATGAGCAGTTCTTC	CASSPTSGRADGNEQFF
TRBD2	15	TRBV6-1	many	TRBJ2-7	TGTGCCAGCAGTACGTCCGGGACTAGAGGGTACGAGCAGTACTTC	CASSTSGTRGYEQYF
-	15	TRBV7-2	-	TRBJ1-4	TGTGCCAGCAGCCAGGGGCTTGCAACTAATGAAAAACTGTTTTTT	CASSQGLATNEKLFF
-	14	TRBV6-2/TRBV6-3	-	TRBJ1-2	TGTGCCAGCAGTTACGGGTTTTCGGGGGACGGCTACACCTTC	CASSYGFSGDGYTF
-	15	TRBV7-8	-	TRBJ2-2	TGTGCCAGCAGCTTAGGGGAGCCTTACACCGGGGAGCTGTTTTTT	CASSLGEPYTGELFF
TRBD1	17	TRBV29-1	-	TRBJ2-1	TGCAGCGTTGAAAAGGGGGACCCGGGACAGGTATTCAATGAGCAGTTCTTC	CSVEKGDPGQVFNEQFF